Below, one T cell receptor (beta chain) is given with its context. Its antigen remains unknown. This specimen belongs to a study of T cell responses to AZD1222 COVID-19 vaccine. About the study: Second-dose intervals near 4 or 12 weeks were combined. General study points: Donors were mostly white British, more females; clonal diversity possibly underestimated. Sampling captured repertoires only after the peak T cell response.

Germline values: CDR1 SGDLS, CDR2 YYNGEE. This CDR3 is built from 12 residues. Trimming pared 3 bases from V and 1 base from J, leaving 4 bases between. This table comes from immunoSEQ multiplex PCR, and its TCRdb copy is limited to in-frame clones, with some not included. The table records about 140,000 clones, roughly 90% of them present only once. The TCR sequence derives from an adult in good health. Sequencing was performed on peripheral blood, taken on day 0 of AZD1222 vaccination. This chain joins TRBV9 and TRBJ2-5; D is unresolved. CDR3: CASSGIQETQYF. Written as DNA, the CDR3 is TGTGCCAGCAGCGGGATCCAAGAGACCCAGTACTTC.